The 25 T cell receptor beta chains reported below all come from one sample, sequenced in a study of T cell repertoires in aging, cancer and after chemotherapy. Amplification of TCR beta used genomic DNA extracted from peripheral blood. TRB rearrangements spanning V, D and J were amplified using mixed TRB-A/B primers. TCRdb independently ran MiXCR on the multiplex PCR reads; one entry per CDR3 protein. Among 2,500 to 3,500 distinct CDR3 sequences, about 29% were seen once, and the ten largest hold 3% to 4%. The sequenced sample was blood. Receptors originate from a human donor with a solid tumor.

The table lists this clonotype with a count of one. A read error may be the cause here, since a much bigger clone is one base away. The chain carries TRBV29-1 and TRBJ1-1; tentative D call: TRBD1 (5 bases). The CDR3 is made up of 11 amino acids. Germline CDR1 reads SQVTM; CDR2 reads ANQGSEA. V gave up 2 bases and J gave up 13 bases, with 14 bases separating them. CDR3 protein: CSVERARGDFF. The CDR3 DNA sequence: TGCAGCGTTGAACGGGCCCGGGGGGATTTCTTT.

V usage is TRBV10-3 and J usage is TRBJ1-1, with D maybe TRBD1 (6 bases). Germline-derived CDR1 and CDR2 are ENHRY and SYGVKD. Trimming pared 6 bases from V and 6 bases from J, leaving 11 bases between. This CDR3 is built from 12 residues. CDR3 nucleotide sequence: TGTGCCATCAGCGAGGGGGAGGCTGAAGCTTTCTTT. It translates to CAISEGEAEAFF.

This clonotype was counted a few times. This chain uses TRBV10-3 with TRBJ2-1; 13 bases are shared with TRBD2. This CDR3 is 16 amino acids long. Per germline, CDR1 ENHRY and CDR2 SYGVKD. V was pared by 3 bases and J by 5 bases, with 4 bases of the junction left unmatched. This CDR3 reads CAISDPGLAGNNEQFF. For the CDR3, the DNA is TGTGCCATCAGTGATCCGGGACTAGCGGGAAACAATGAGCAGTTCTTC.

The chain couples TRBV19 to TRBJ1-3, with D hard to call. The V end lost 9 bases, the J end lost 8 bases, and 23 bases lay between the germline ends. Per germline, CDR1 LNHDA and CDR2 SQIVND (reference sequence). The CDR3 runs to 15 residues. CDR3 nucleotide sequence: TGTGCCAGCAACGCCAACACCAGCCCTGTTGACACCATATATTTT. Translating gives CASNANTSPVDTIYF.

This clonotype has only one observation. The rearrangement links TRBV20-1 to TRBJ2-4, with TRBD2 identical over 8 bases. V lost 6 bases and J lost 1; bases outside the gene matches: 8. The CDR3 has 15 amino acids. From germline, CDR1 is DFQATT and CDR2 SNEGSKA (reference sequence). The CDR3: CSAAGEWVAKNIQYF. Written as DNA, the CDR3 is TGCAGTGCAGCGGGAGAGTGGGTGGCCAAAAACATTCAGTACTTC.

This rearrangement joins TRBV10-3 to TRBJ2-3, with TRBD2 matching over 10 bases. The germline V gene has CDR1 ENHRY and CDR2 SYGVKD. The trim removed 2 bases at V and 2 bases at J, leaving 7 bases unmatched. This CDR3 comprises 17 residues. CDR3 DNA sequence: TGTGCCATCAGTGAGCGGACTAGCGGTCGTTTCACAGATACGCAGTATTTT. Protein sequence: CAISERTSGRFTDTQYF.

V is TRBV7-3 and J is TRBJ2-1; 8 bases are shared with TRBD1. The germline V gene has CDR1 SGHTA and CDR2 FQGTGA. J gave up 3 bases and V 5 bases, and 0 bases lay outside the gene matches. This CDR3 has 13 residues. The chain's CDR3 is CASSTGGYNEQFF. The CDR3 region has the DNA TGTGCCAGCAGCACAGGGGGCTACAATGAGCAGTTCTTC. Based on the CDR3 plus reference TRBV7-3 and TRBJ2-1, the full variable domain is GAGVSQTPSNKVTEKGKYVELRCDPISGHTALYWYRQSLGQGPEFLIYFQGTGAADDSGLPNDRFFAVRPEGSVSTLKIQRTERGDSAVYLCASSTGGYNEQFFGPGTRLTVL.

The rearrangement links TRBV6-5 to TRBJ1-5; D might be TRBD1 (5 bases). CDR1 is MNHEY, CDR2 SVGAGI, per germline. Trimming stripped 5 bases from V and 7 bases from J, with 12 bases between. This CDR3 has 13 amino acids. CDR3 bases: TGTGCCAGCAGTAAATCCCGGGGGCAGCCCCAGCATTTT. Translated, it gives CASSKSRGQPQHF.

The chain is built from TRBV11-1 and TRBJ2-5; D is possibly TRBD2 (7 bases). This CDR3 has 15 residues. The V gene's germline CDR1 is SGHAT and CDR2 FQDESV (reference sequence). V was shortened by 4 bases and J by 4 bases, with 16 bases between the two germline ends. CDR3 in DNA: TGTGCCAGCAGCTCGGGGGGCGTACTGGGAGAGACCCAGTACTTC. Its protein is CASSSGGVLGETQYF.

The chain carries TRBV5-6 and TRBJ1-3, with D hard to call. V lost 0 bases, J lost 2 bases, and 12 bases lay in between. This CDR3 contains 16 residues. Germline-derived CDR1 and CDR2 are SGHDT and YYEEEE. The CDR3 DNA reads as TGTGCCAGCAGCTTGGCCGGCGCAGTACCTGGAAACACCATATATTTT. Its translation: CASSLAGAVPGNTIYF.

The gene calls are TRBV30 and TRBJ2-1; 9 nucleotides line up with TRBD2. CDR1 is GTSNPN and CDR2 is SVGIG in the germline V gene (reference sequence). This CDR3 comprises 16 residues. V was clipped by 8 bases and J by 4 bases; unmatched bases: 15. The CDR3 reads CASSKGRLAVYNEQFF. The CDR3, as DNA: TGTGCCAGCAGCAAAGGTCGACTAGCGGTATACAATGAGCAGTTCTTC.

This clonotype qualifies as large (0.1 to 1%). J is TRBJ2-7 and V is TRBV7-2; D is perhaps TRBD1 or TRBD2 (6 bases each). CDR3 length equals 12 residues. Germline CDR1 and CDR2: SGHTA and FQGNSA. Trimming took off 6 bases at V and 3 bases at J, with 9 bases between the two ends. The CDR3 DNA sequence: TGTGCCAGCAGAGGGGGGCTCTACGAGCAGTACTTC. This codes for CASRGGLYEQYF.

This clonotype rates as large. This chain links TRBV19 with TRBJ1-2; D remains ambiguous. Looked up from germline, CDR1 is LNHDA and CDR2 is SQIVND (reference sequence). V was shortened by 10 bases and J by 5 bases, with 14 bases between the two germline ends. This CDR3 is built from 12 residues. The CDR3 bases are TGTGCCACCAAGAGTGGAGATTATGGCTACACCTTC. It encodes CATKSGDYGYTF.

The CDR3 loop is CASSSLQALLSGEQYF. Here the CDR3 DNA reads TGTGCCAGCAGTTCCCTCCAAGCCCTTCTCTCCGGCGAGCAGTACTTC. The chain combines TRBV27 with TRBJ2-7; D remains ambiguous. Trimming cost V 4 bases and J 6 bases, with 22 bases left between them. Germline CDR1 is MNHEY and CDR2 is SMNVEV (reference sequence). CDR3 size: 16 residues.

The sample holds a few counts of this clonotype. The V and J genes are TRBV27 and TRBJ2-3, with 7 positions matching TRBD2. Germline V gene lookup returns CDR1 MNHEY and CDR2 SMNVEV (reference sequence). V shed 6 bases and J 1 base; nucleotides not matched to a gene: 7. This CDR3 comprises 15 residues. DNA of the CDR3: TGTGCCAGCAGCTACAGACTAGCTGGCACAGATACGCAGTATTTT. Translated, it gives CASSYRLAGTDTQYF.

This chain uses TRBV19 with TRBJ1-5; no definite D call. Germline lookup yields CDR1 LNHDA and CDR2 SQIVND (reference sequence). The CDR3 is made up of 14 amino acids. The ends were cut back, 6 bases at V and 1 base at J, with 10 bases in the middle. Written as DNA, the CDR3 is TGTGCCAGTAGAGCCGAGGTGAGCAATCAGCCCCAGCATTTT. Translating gives CASRAEVSNQPQHF.

Only a few counts were recorded for this clonotype. The V and J genes are TRBV12-3 or TRBV12-4 and TRBJ1-1, with D hard to call. V was pared by 7 bases and J by 6 bases, with 18 bases between. The CDR3 runs to 14 residues. CDR3 nucleotides: TGTGCCAGCATCATAAGACGTGTACATGCTGAAGCTTTCTTT. It translates to CASIIRRVHAEAFF.

The rearrangement uses TRBV7-9 and TRBJ1-3; D may be TRBD1 (6 bases). The germline gives CDR1 SEHNR, CDR2 FQNEAQ (reference sequence). The V and J ends lost 1 base and 4 bases respectively, with 8 bases between them. The CDR3 totals 14 residues. This CDR3 is CASSLVQGGNTIYF. CDR3 coding DNA: TGTGCCAGCAGCTTAGTCCAGGGGGGAAACACCATATATTTT.

V is TRBV19 and J is TRBJ1-4; D perhaps matches TRBD1 (6 bases). The CDR3 is 14 residues long. CDR1 LNHDA and CDR2 SQIVND come from the germline V gene (reference sequence). With 5 bases removed from V and 6 bases from J, the gap between germline ends came to 13 bases. CDR3 coding DNA: TGTGCCAGTAGTTTGCTAGGGGGGGATGAAAAACTGTTTTTT. Protein: CASSLLGGDEKLFF. Drawing the rest from reference TRBV19 and TRBJ1-4, the complete variable domain is DGGITQSPKYLFRKEGQNVTLSCEQNLNHDAMYWYRQDPGQGLRLIYYSQIVNDFQKGDIAEGYSVSREKKESFPLTVTSAQKNPTAFYLCASSLLGGDEKLFFGSGTQLSVL.

This clonotype was observed a few times. The genes are TRBV12-3 or TRBV12-4 and TRBJ1-1; D may be TRBD1 (6 bases). The CDR3 is 13 amino acids. The V and J ends lost 9 bases and 6 bases respectively, with 17 bases between them. CDR3 coding DNA: TGTGCCAGTGAAGCTGGGGGCATTTCTGAAGCTTTCTTT. Protein sequence: CASEAGGISEAFF.

By frequency in the sample, this clonotype is large (0.1 to 1%). The chain employs TRBV6-5 and TRBJ1-3; D gene uncertain. The CDR3 extends over 14 amino acids. Germline loops: CDR1 MNHEY, CDR2 SVGAGI. The germline V and J ends were trimmed by 3 bases and 4 bases, with 10 bases remaining between them. CDR3 coding DNA: TGTGCCAGCAGTTATGCGTCTTCAGGAAACACCATATATTTT. It yields the protein CASSYASSGNTIYF.

On this clonotype: Relative to the germline gene, one junction end is altered; a read error may explain this. The CDR3 nucleotides are TGTGCCAGTAGTTTGGGAGGTTTGGTCTACGAGCAGTACTTC. Encoded protein: CASSLGGLVYEQYF. The chain recombines TRBV12-3 or TRBV12-4 with TRBJ2-7; D might be TRBD2 (6 bases). The CDR3 sequence is 14 residues long.

By sample fraction, this clonotype is large. This sequence joins TRBV30 and TRBJ1-6; no clear D. The CDR3 spans 15 residues. From germline, CDR1 is GTSNPN and CDR2 SVGIG (reference sequence). The ends were cut back, 3 bases at V and 0 bases at J, with 9 bases in the middle. Here the CDR3 DNA reads TGTGCCTGGAGACGGCCGAGCTCCTATAATTCACCCCTCCACTTT. This encodes CAWRRPSSYNSPLHF.

A word on this clonotype: Germline is not matched at one junction end, which may reflect a read error. The chain joins TRBV12-3 or TRBV12-4 to TRBJ2-7, with D hard to call. The CDR3 is 12 amino acids. The DNA of the CDR3 is TGTGACAGCAGTTTAGGGATCTACGAGCAGTACTTC. This gives the protein CDSSLGIYEQYF.

The chain carries TRBV7-9 and TRBJ2-1; possible D gene TRBD2, 6 bases. V lost 4 bases and J 0 bases, leaving 19 bases between the germline ends. CDR1 and CDR2 (germline): SEHNR, FQNEAQ (reference sequence). This CDR3 is built from 18 residues. CDR3 residues: CASSSGEAGPSSYNEQFF. CDR3 coding DNA: TGTGCCAGCAGCTCTGGGGAGGCCGGGCCTAGCTCCTACAATGAGCAGTTCTTC.